This TCR beta chain was recorded in a study of neurological immune-mediated disorders. The table lists this clonotype with many counts. Its specificity is unknown. Time point indicated: longitudinal time-point 3. Study-wide points: The greatest degree of TCR clonal expansion was observed in HTLV-1-associated myelopathy, with the lowest in multiple sclerosis, below that of healthy controls.

The CDR3 is 15 amino acids. V dropped 5 bases and J dropped 7; count of bases not matched to a gene: 5. Germline V gene lookup returns CDR1 MDHEN and CDR2 SYDVKM. TCRdb reprocessed the 5' RACE reads with MiXCR, giving one entry per CDR3 protein. The sample records around 100,000 distinct CDR3 sequences, 10% to 13% being singletons. The chain is built from TRBV28 and TRBJ2-1; TRBD2 matches at 13 bases. Sequences were obtained from PBMCs. The TCR comes from a female donor with HTLV-1-associated myelopathy (HAM/TSP). Here the CDR3 reads CASSTWTSGGNEQFF. The CDR3 nucleotides are TGTGCCAGCAGTACCTGGACTAGCGGGGGAAATGAGCAGTTCTTC.